This record covers a single T cell receptor (beta chain). The sample belongs to a study of blood T cell repertoires in COVID-19. Per germline, CDR1 SGHNT and CDR2 YYREEE (reference sequence). Trimming took 8 bases from V and 0 from J, leaving 11 bases between them. CDR3 length equals 13 residues. Measured with immunoSEQ multiplex PCR; TCRdb has only the in-frame clones, and not every one. The sample has about 140,000 clones; around 86% are singletons. This TCR derives from a woman older than 75 with acute or convalescent COVID-19. This chain uses TRBV5-4 with TRBJ1-1; weak D call: TRBD1 (6 bases). The sample consisted of peripheral blood. CDR3 DNA: TGTGCCAGTGGGACACCCATGAACACTGAAGCTTTCTTT. Translating it yields CASGTPMNTEAFF.